This entry lists 2 T cell receptor beta chains sequenced from one sample in a study of cytomegalovirus exposure and HLA in healthy donors. This table comes from immunoSEQ multiplex PCR, and its TCRdb copy is limited to in-frame clones, with some not included. The table records roughly 100,000 clones, 88% of them present only once. Sequenced sample: PBMCs. The receptors here all came from a woman between 18 and 29 years old in good health and CMV-seropositive.

This clone showed up just a few times. V usage is TRBV7-2 and J usage is TRBJ1-1; unclear D gene. V gave up 2 bases and J gave up 1 base, with 23 bases separating them. There are 19 residues in the CDR3. In germline, CDR1 is SGHTA, CDR2 FQGNSA. The CDR3 spells CASSLSLGSGSVWNTEAFF. The CDR3, as DNA: TGTGCCAGCAGCTTAAGTCTGGGATCGGGATCAGTCTGGAACACTGAAGCTTTCTTT.

The V call is TRBV20-1, the J call TRBJ2-1, with no clear D. V lost 0 bases, J lost 10 bases, and 7 bases lay in between. The CDR3 is 11 residues long. Per germline, CDR1 DFQATT and CDR2 SNEGSKA (reference sequence). CDR3 sequence: CSAREVSEQFF. The CDR3 DNA is TGCAGTGCTAGAGAAGTAAGCGAGCAGTTCTTC.